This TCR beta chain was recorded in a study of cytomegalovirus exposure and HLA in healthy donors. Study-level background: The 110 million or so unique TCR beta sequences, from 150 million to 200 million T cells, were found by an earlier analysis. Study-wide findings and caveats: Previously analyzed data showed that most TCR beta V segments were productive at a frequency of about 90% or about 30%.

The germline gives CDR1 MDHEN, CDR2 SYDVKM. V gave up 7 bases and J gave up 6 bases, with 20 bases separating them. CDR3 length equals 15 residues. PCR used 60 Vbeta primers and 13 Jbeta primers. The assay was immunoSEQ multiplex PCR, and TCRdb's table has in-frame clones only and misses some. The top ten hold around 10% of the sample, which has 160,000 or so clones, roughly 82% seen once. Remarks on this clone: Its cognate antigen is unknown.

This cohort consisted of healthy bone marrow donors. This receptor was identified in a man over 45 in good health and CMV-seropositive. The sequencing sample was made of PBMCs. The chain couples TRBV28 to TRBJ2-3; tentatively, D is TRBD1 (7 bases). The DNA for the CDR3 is TGTGCCAGCACCTCGGGGGCAGGGGGTTTCGATACGCAGTATTTT. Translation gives CASTSGAGGFDTQYF.